Sequencing of this T cell receptor (beta chain) was carried out in a study of blood T cell repertoires in COVID-19. Study information: The study drew acute and convalescent COVID-19 samples from the United States, Italy and Spain. Nucleic acid was either cDNA or gDNA, and it came from T cells, B-cell-depleted T cells, or PBMCs.

Here immunoSEQ multiplex PCR was the method, and the copy in TCRdb shows in-frame clones only, minus some. The table lists about 280,000 clones, around 82% of them singletons. The CDR3 is 14 amino acids. CDR1 MDHEN and CDR2 SYDVKM come from the germline V gene. Trimming shortened V by 2 bases and J by 4 bases, and 11 bases separated the two germline ends. The sample comprised peripheral blood. The J gene is TRBJ1-1, the V gene TRBV28, with TRBD1 as a possible D gene (6 bases). This clonotype was obtained from a woman in her forties or fifties who had recovered from COVID-19. The CDR3 spells CASSLPRGPTEAFF. CDR3 coding DNA: TGTGCCAGCAGTTTACCCAGGGGTCCCACTGAAGCTTTCTTT. Drawing the rest from reference TRBV28 and TRBJ1-1, the complete variable domain is DVKVTQSSRYLVKRTGEKVFLECVQDMDHENMFWYRQDPGLGLRLIYFSYDVKMKEKGDIPEGYSVSREKKERFSLILESASTNQTSMYLCASSLPRGPTEAFFGQGTRLTVV.